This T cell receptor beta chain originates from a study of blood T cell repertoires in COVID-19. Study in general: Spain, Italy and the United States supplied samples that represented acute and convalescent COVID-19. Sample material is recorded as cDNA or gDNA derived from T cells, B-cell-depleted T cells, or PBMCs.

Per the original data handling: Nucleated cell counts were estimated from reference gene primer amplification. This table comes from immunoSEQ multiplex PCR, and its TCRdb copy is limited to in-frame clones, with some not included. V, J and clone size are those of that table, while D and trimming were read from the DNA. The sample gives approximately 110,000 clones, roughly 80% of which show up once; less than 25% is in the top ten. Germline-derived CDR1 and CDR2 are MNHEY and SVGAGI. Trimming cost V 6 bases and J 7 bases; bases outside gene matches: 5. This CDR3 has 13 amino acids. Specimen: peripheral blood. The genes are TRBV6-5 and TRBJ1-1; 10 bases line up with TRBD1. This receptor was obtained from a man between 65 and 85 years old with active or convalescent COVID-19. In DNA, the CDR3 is TGTGCCAGCAGCCCAGACAGGGGGCGTGAAGCTTTCTTT. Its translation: CASSPDRGREAFF.